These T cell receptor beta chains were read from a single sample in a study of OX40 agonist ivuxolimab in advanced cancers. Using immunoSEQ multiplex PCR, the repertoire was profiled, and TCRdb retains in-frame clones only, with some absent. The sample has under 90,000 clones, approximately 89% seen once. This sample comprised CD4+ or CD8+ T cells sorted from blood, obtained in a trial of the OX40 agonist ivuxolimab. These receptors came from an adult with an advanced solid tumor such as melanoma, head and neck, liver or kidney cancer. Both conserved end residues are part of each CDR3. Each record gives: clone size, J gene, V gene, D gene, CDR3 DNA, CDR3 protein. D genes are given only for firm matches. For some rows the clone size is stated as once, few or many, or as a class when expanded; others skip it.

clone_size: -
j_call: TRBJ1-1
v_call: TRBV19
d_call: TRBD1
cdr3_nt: TGTGCCACGAGGGACAGGGATTCTCCGAACACTGAAGCTTTCTTT
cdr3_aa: CATRDRDSPNTEAFF

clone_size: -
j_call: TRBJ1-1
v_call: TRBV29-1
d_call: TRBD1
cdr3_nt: TGCAGCGCGCGACAGGGAAAGTCAGCTTTCTTT
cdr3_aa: CSARQGKSAFF

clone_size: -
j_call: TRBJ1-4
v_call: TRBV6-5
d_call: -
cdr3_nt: TGTGCCAGCAGCGGGGCCACCTCGCGGGGACTGTTTTTT
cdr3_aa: CASSGATSRGLFF

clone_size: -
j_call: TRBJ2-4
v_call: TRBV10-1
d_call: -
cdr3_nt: TGCGCCAGCAGCCAAGGACCGGGCTATCAGTACTTC
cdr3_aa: CASSQGPGYQYF

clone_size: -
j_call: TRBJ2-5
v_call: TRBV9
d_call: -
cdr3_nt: TGTGCCAGCAGCGCCGGAGCCCGAGAGACCCAGTACTTC
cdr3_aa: CASSAGARETQYF

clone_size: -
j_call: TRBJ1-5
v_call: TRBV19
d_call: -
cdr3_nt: TGTGCCAGTAGCTCGGGGGGGCCCTTCCAGCCCCAGCATTTT
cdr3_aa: CASSSGGPFQPQHF

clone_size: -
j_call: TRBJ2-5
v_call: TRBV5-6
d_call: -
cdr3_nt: TGTGCCAGCAGCTTGGACCTCCGGGAGACCCAGTACTTC
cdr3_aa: CASSLDLRETQYF

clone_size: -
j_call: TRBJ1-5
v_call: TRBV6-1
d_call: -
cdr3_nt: TGTGCCACCACTGGGGCAATGAGGAGCAATCAGCCCCAGCATTTT
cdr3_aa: CATTGAMRSNQPQHF

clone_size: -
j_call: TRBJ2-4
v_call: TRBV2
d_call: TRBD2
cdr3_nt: TGTGCCAGCAAGGGGAAAGCGGGAGGGCTTGGGACCAAAAACATTCAGTACTTC
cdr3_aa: CASKGKAGGLGTKNIQYF

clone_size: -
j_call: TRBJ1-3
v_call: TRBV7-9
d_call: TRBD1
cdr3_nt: TGTGCCAGCAGCGCGTTGGGGACAGCCTCTGGAAACACCATATATTTT
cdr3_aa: CASSALGTASGNTIYF

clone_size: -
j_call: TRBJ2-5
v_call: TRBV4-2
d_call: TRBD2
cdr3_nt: TGTGCCAGCAGCCGACCGGGACTAGCGGGAGGACGACAAGAGACCCAGTACTTC
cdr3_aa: CASSRPGLAGGRQETQYF

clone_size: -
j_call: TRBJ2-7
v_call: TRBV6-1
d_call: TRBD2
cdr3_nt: TGTGCCAGCAGCCCCGGACTAGCGGGAGGGTACGAGCAGTACTTC
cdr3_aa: CASSPGLAGGYEQYF

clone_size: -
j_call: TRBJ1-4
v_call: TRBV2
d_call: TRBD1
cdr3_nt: TGTGCCACCTCGACAGGGGAGAATGAAAAACTGTTTTTT
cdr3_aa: CATSTGENEKLFF

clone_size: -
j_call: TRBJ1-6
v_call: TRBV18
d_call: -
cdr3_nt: TGTGCCAGCTCGTCTCCGCCGCGGCAGGGCTCCTCCTCCTATAATTCACCCCTCCACTTT
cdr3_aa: CASSSPPRQGSSSYNSPLHF

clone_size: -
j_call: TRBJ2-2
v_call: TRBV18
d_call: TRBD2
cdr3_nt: TGTGCCAGCTCAACTAGCGGGGCTAACACCGGGGAGCTGTTTTTT
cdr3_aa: CASSTSGANTGELFF

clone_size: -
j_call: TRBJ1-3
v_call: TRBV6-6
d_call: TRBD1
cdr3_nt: TGTGCCAGCAGTCAAACGACAGGGTCTGGAAACACCATATATTTT
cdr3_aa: CASSQTTGSGNTIYF

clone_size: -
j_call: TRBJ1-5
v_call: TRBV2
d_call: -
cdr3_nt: TGTGCCAGCAGTTCGAGGACAGCTGTCAATCAGCCCCAGCATTTT
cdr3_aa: CASSSRTAVNQPQHF

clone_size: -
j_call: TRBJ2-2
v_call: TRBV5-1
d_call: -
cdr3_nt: TGCGCCAGCAGGATGAACACCGGGGAGCTGTTTTTT
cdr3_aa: CASRMNTGELFF

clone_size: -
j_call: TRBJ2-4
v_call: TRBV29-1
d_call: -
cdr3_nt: TGCAGCGTTGGGCATAGACTAGCCAAAAACATTCAGTACTTC
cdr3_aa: CSVGHRLAKNIQYF

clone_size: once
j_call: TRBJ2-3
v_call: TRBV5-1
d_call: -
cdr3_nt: TGCGCCAGCAGCCCAAGCGGTACCTACGGGGCGACCGCAGATACGCAGTATTTT
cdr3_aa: CASSPSGTYGATADTQYF

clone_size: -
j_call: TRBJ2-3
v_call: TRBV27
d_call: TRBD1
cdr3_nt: TGTGCCAGCAGTTTATTTGGACAGGGGTCGGTAAGCACAGATACGCAGTATTTT
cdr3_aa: CASSLFGQGSVSTDTQYF

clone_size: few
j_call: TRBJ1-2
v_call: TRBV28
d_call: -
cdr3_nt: TGTGCCAGCAGGTTGGACAGAGTCTATGGCTACACCTTC
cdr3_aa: CASRLDRVYGYTF

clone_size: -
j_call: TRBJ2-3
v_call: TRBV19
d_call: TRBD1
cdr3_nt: TGTGCCAGTAGCCACCGGGACAGGGGTAGATTGTGGGGAGATACGCAGTATTTT
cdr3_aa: CASSHRDRGRLWGDTQYF

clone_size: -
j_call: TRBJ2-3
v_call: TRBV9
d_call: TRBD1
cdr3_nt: TGTGCCAGCAGCGGGACAGGCTATAGCACAGATACGCAGTATTTT
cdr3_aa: CASSGTGYSTDTQYF

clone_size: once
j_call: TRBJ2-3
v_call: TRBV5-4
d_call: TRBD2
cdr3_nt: TGTGCCAGCAGCTTGGGGCGGGGGGGCCCAGATACGCAGTATTTT
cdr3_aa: CASSLGRGGPDTQYF

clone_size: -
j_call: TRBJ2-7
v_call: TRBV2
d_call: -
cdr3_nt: TGTGCCAGCAGTGTTAGTCTGGGGTCCTACGAGCAGTACTTC
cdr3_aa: CASSVSLGSYEQYF

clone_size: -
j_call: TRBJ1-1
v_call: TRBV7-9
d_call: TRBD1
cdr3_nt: TGTGCCAGCAGTTACGGACAGGGGAAGTCTGAAGCTTTCTTT
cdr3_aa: CASSYGQGKSEAFF

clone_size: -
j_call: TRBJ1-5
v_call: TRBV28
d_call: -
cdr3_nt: TGTGCCAGCAGCATACTGGGGTATAGCAATCAGCCCCAGCATTTT
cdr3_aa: CASSILGYSNQPQHF

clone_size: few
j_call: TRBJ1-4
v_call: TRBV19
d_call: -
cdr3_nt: TGTGCCAGTAGCCCAGCGACAGAAAAACTGTTTTTT
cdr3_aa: CASSPATEKLFF

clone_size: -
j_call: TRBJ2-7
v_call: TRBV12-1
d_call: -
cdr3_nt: TGTGCCAGCAGCCAAACCGGGACAGGGGAGACTAGACCCTACGAGCAGTACTTC
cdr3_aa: CASSQTGTGETRPYEQYF

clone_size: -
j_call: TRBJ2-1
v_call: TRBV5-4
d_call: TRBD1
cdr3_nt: TGTGCCAGCAGCTTGGCCAAAGGACAGGGGCGAAATGAGCAGTTCTTC
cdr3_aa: CASSLAKGQGRNEQFF

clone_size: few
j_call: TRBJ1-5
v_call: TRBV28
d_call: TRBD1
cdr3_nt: TGTGCCAGCAGTTCGGGGACAGGGATGGATCAGCCCCAGCATTTT
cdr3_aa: CASSSGTGMDQPQHF

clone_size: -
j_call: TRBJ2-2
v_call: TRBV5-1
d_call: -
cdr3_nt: TGCGCCAGCAGCAAGCAGGGGTCGGGATTCGCGAACACCGGGGAGCTGTTTTTT
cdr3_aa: CASSKQGSGFANTGELFF

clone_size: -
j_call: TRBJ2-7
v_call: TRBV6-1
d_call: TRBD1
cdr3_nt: TGTGCCAGCAGTGAAGAAGGGACAGGGCCCTCCTACGAGCAGTACTTC
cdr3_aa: CASSEEGTGPSYEQYF

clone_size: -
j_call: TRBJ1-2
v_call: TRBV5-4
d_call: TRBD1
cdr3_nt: TGTGCCAGCAGCCCCTTACCGGGACAGGGTTACTATGGCTACACCTTC
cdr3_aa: CASSPLPGQGYYGYTF

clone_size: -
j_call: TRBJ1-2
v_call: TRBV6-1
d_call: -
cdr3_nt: TGTGCCAGCAGTGGAAGAAGCTCGGGCGCTGAGGCCGGCTACACCTTC
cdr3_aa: CASSGRSSGAEAGYTF

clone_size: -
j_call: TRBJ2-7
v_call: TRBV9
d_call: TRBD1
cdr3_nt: TGTGCCAGCAGGGGCGGCTCACCGGGACAGAGCGACGAGCAGTACTTC
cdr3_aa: CASRGGSPGQSDEQYF

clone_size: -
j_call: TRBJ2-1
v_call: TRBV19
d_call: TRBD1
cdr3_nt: TGTGCCAGTAGTATAAAAAAGGGGGCCATATACAATGAGCAGTTCTTC
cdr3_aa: CASSIKKGAIYNEQFF

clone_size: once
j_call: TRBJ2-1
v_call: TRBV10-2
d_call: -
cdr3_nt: TGCGCCAGCAGTAGGGGGGGATATGGTTCCTACAATGAGCAGTTCTTC
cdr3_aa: CASSRGGYGSYNEQFF

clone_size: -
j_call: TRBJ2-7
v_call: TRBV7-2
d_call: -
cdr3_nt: TGTGCCAGCAGCTTAGTAGTTAGCGTTGCCCACGAGCAGTACTTC
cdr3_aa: CASSLVVSVAHEQYF

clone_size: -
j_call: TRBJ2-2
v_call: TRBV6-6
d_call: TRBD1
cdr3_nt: TGTGCCAGCAGTTACGGGGACAGTACGAACACCGGGGAGCTGTTTTTT
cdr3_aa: CASSYGDSTNTGELFF